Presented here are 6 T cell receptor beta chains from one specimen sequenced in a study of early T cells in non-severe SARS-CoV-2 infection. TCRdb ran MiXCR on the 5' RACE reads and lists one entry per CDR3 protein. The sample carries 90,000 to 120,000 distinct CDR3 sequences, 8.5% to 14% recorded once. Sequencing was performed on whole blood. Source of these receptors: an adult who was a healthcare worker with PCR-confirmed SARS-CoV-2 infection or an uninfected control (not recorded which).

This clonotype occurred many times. The CDR3 region is CASSEAGQGYGYTF. In DNA form, the CDR3 reads TGTGCCAGCAGTGAGGCAGGGCAAGGCTATGGCTACACCTTC. The chain is built from TRBV6-4 and TRBJ1-2; possibly TRBD1 for D (5 bases). The V gene's germline CDR1 is MRHNA and CDR2 SNTAGT. The CDR3 consists of 14 residues. V was clipped by 3 bases and J by 4 bases, with 12 bases between them.

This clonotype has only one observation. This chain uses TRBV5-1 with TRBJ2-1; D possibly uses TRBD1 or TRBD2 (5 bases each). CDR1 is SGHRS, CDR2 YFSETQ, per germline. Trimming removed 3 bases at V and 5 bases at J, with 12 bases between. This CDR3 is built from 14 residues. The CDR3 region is CASSSRGDHNEQFF. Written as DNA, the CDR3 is TGCGCCAGCAGCTCTCGAGGGGATCACAATGAGCAGTTCTTC.

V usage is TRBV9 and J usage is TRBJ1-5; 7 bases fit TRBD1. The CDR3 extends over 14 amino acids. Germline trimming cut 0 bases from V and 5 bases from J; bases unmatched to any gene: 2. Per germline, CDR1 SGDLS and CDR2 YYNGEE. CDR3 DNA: TGTGCCAGCAGCGTAGGGGACAGTGATCAGCCCCAGCATTTT. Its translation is CASSVGDSDQPQHF. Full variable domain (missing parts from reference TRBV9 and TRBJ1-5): DSGVTQTPKHLITATGQRVTLRCSPRSGDLSVYWYQQSLDQGLQFLIQYYNGEERAKGNILERFSAQQFPDLHSELNLSSLELGDSALYFCASSVGDSDQPQHFGDGTRLSIL.

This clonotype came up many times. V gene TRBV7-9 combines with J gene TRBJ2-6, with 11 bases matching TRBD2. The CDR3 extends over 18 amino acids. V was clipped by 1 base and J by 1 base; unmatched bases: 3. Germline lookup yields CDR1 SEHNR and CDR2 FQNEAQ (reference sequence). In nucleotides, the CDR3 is TGTGCCAGCAGCTTAGGACTAGCGGGACCTTCTGGGGCCAACGTCCTGACTTTC. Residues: CASSLGLAGPSGANVLTF.

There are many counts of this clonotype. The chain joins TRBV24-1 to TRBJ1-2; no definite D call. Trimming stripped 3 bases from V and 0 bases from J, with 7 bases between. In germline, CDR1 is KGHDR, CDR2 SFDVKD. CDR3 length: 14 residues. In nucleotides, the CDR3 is TGTGCCACCAGTGATCAGACATCTAACTATGGCTACACCTTC. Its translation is CATSDQTSNYGYTF.

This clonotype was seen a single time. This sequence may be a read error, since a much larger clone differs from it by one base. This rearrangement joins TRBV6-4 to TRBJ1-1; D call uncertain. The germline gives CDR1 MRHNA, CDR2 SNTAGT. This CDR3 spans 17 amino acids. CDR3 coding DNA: TGTACCAGCAGTGACCGAAAACGCCCGAGGAGGGAGGTCGAAGCTTTCTTT. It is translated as CTSSDRKRPRREVEAFF.